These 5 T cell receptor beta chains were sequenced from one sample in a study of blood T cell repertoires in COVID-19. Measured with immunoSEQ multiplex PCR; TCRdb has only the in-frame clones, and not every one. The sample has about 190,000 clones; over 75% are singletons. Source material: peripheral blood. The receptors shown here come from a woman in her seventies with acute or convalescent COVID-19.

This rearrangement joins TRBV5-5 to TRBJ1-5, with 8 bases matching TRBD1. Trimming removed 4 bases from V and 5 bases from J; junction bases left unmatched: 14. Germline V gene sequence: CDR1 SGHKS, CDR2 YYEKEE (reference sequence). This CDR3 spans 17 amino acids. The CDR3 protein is CASSTLGGQGKDQPQHF. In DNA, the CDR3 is TGTGCCAGCAGCACCCTGGGTGGACAGGGAAAAGATCAGCCCCAGCATTTT.

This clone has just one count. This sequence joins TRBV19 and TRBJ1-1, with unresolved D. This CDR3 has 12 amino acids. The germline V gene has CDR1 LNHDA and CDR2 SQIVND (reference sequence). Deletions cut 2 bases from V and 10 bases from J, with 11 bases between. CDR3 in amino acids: CASSIPSSGAFF. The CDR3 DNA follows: TGTGCCAGTAGTATACCCTCTAGTGGAGCTTTCTTT.

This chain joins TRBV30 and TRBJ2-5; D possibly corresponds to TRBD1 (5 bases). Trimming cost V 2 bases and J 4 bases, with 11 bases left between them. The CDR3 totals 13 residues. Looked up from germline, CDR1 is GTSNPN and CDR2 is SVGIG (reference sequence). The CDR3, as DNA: TGTGCCTGGAGTCCAGGGCAGACAGAGACCCAGTACTTC. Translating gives CAWSPGQTETQYF.

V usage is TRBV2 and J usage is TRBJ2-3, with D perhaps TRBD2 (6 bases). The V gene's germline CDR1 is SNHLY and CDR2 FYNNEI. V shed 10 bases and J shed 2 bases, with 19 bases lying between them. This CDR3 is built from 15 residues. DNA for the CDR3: TGTGCCATTCGATCCGGGACTCAAAACACAGATACGCAGTATTTT. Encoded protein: CAIRSGTQNTDTQYF.

The CDR3 loop reads CASSFGAVDFGELFF. The CDR3 bases are TGTGCCAGCAGCTTTGGGGCCGTCGACTTCGGGGAGCTGTTTTTT. The chain joins TRBV5-6 to TRBJ2-2, with D perhaps TRBD1 (5 bases). This CDR3 is 15 amino acids long. The germline gives CDR1 SGHDT, CDR2 YYEEEE. V shed 2 bases and J shed 7 bases, with 15 bases lying between them. The full variable domain, its missing parts supplied by reference TRBV5-6 and TRBJ2-2, is DAGVTQSPTHLIKTRGQQVTLRCSPKSGHDTVSWYQQALGQGPQFIFQYYEEEERQRGNFPDRFSGHQFPNYSSELNVNALLLGDSALYLCASSFGAVDFGELFFGEGSRLTVL.